This paragraph reports one TCR beta chain. Its target is not known. Template switching supplied a universal primer site; unique molecular identifiers were carried on the cDNA. TCRdb itself ran the 5' RACE reads through MiXCR, one entry per CDR3 protein. The data show roughly 1,500,000 distinct CDR3 sequences, with more than 30% seen just once and about 0.27% held by the top ten. This sample is part of a study of identical twins. Whole-study findings and limits: Zero-insertion analyses might be partly confounded by invariant T cells like MAIT and iNKT. For monozygotic twins, models underestimated out-of-frame TCR alpha sharing.

V was clipped by 3 bases and J by 0 bases, with 12 bases between them. Germline loops: CDR1 DFQATT, CDR2 SNEGSKA (reference sequence). The CDR3 loop spans 15 amino acids. This TCR derives from a newborn girl in good health. The specimen sequenced was cord blood. This rearrangement joins TRBV20-1 to TRBJ1-5; TRBD1 is a possible D gene (5 bases). The CDR3 loop is CSARQGHVSNQPQHF. In nucleotides, the CDR3 is TGCAGTGCTAGGCAAGGACACGTTAGCAATCAGCCCCAGCATTTT.